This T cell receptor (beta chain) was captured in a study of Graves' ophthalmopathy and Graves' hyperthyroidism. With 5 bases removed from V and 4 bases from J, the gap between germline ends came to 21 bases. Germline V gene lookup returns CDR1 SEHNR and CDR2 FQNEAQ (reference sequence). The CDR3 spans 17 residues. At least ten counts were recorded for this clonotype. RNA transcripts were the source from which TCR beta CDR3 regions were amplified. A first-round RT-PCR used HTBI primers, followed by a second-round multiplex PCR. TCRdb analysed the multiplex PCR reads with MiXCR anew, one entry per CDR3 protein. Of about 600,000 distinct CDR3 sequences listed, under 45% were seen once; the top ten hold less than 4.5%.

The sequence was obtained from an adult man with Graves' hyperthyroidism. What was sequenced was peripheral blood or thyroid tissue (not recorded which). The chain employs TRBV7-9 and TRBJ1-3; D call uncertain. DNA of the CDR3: TGTGCCAGCAGCCCCCCACCCTTCAGGAATATAGGAAACACCATATATTTT. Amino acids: CASSPPPFRNIGNTIYF.